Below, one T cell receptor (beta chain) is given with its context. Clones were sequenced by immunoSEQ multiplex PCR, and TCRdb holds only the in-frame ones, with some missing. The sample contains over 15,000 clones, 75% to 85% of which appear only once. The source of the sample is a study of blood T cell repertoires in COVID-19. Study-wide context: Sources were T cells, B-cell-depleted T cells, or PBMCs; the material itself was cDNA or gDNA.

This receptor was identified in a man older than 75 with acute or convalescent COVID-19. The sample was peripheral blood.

Written as DNA, the CDR3 is TGTGCCAGCAGCCCTGAGACAGGGAAGGCTGAAGCTTTCTTT. Protein: CASSPETGKAEAFF. The chain links TRBV9 to TRBJ1-1; 7 nucleotides align to TRBD1. Trimming cost V 4 bases and J 6 bases; bases outside gene matches: 9. Germline assignment: CDR1 SGDLS and CDR2 YYNGEE. The CDR3 extends over 14 amino acids.